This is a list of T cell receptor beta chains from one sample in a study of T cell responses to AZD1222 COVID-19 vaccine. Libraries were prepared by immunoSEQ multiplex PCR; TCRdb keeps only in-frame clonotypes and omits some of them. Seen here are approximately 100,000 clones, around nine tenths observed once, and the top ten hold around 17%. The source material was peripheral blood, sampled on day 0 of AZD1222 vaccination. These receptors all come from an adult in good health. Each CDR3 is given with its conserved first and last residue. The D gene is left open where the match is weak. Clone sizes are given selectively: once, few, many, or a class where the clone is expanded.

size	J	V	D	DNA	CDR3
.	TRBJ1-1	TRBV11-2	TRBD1	TGTGCCAGCAGACGGGACAGGGAAGCTTTCTTT	CASRRDREAFF
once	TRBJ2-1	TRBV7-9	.	TGTGCCAGCAGCTATGGTTACAATGAGCAGTTCTTC	CASSYGYNEQFF
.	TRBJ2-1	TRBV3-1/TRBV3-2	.	TGTGCCAGCAGCCAAGGGTTTTGGGGGACATTATTATACAATGAGCAGTTCTTC	CASSQGFWGTLLYNEQFF
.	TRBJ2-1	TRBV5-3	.	TGTGCCAGAAGCTGCGGGACTCCAGAGACGGAGTTCTTC	CARSCGTPETEFF
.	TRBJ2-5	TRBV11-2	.	TGTGCCAGCAGCTTGAGGCAGGGCCAAGAGACCCAGTACTTC	CASSLRQGQETQYF
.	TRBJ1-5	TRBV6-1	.	TGTGCCAGCAGGGAACGACGGGGTGGAGGCTTTCGCAATCAGCCCCAGCATTTT	CASRERRGGGFRNQPQHF
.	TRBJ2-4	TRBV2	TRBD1	TGTGCCAGCAGTGGGGACAGGGGTGTTGAGAACATTCAGTACTTC	CASSGDRGVENIQYF
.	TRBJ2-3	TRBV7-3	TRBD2	TGTGCCAGCAGCTTAGGCCTAGCGGGGGCAGATACGCAGTATTTT	CASSLGLAGADTQYF
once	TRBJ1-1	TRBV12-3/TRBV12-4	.	TGTGCCAGCAGTTCCCGGGCACTCGCTGAAGCTTTCTTT	CASSSRALAEAFF
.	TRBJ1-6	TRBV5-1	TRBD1	TGCGCCAGCAGCTTGGGGACAGGGTCGAGGTCCTATAATTCACCCCTCCACTTT	CASSLGTGSRSYNSPLHF
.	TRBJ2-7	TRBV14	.	TGTGCCAGCAGCCAAGATTCCGCATCCTACGAGCAGTACTTC	CASSQDSASYEQYF
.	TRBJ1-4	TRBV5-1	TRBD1	TGCGCCAGCAGCTTGGCCCTGACAGGGGGTGAAAAACTGTTTTTT	CASSLALTGGEKLFF
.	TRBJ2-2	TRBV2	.	TGTGCCAGCAGATTGGGCTTTGGCGCCGGGGAGCTGTTTTTT	CASRLGFGAGELFF
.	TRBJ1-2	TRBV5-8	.	TGTGCCAGCAGCTTGACGGGGGAGGAGAATGGCTACACCTTC	CASSLTGEENGYTF
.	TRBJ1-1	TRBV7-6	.	TGTGCCAGCAGTCAAAGCAAGGTGCGTTTCCGGAACACTGAAGCTTTCTTT	CASSQSKVRFRNTEAFF
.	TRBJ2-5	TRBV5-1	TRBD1	TGCGCCAGCAGTTTTGGGACAGGGGTAGAGACCCAGTACTTC	CASSFGTGVETQYF
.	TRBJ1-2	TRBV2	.	TGTGCCAGCAGACGTGTTGGGGGGAACTATGGCTACACCTTC	CASRRVGGNYGYTF
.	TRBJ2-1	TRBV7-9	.	TGTGCCAGCAGCTTAGGTTCTCGGGTAAATGAGCAGTTCTTC	CASSLGSRVNEQFF
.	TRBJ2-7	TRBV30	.	TGTGCCTGGAGCCGGGGGGCGGGACTGAGCTACGAGCAGTACTTC	CAWSRGAGLSYEQYF
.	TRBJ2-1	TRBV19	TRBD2	TGTGCCAGTTACTCCGGGACTAGCGACAATGAGCAGTTCTTC	CASYSGTSDNEQFF
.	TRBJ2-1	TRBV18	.	TGTGCCAGCTCGACCCGGGGTAATGAGCAGTTCTTC	CASSTRGNEQFF
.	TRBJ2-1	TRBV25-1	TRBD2	TGTGCCAGCAGTGAATCCTGGAGGCTAGCGGGCTCAAATGAGCAGTTCTTC	CASSESWRLAGSNEQFF
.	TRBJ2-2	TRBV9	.	TGTGCCAGCAGCCCACCGGACCGGGGGGAGCTGTTTTTT	CASSPPDRGELFF
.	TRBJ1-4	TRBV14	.	TGTGCCAGCAGCCAAGATCCCTCTTATGAAAAACTGTTTTTT	CASSQDPSYEKLFF
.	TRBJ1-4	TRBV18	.	TGTGCCAGCAGCGGAGGGCAGGTCTTCGAAAAACTGTTTTTT	CASSGGQVFEKLFF
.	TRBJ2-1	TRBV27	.	TGTGCCAGCAGTTTGCGGGGCGGAGTTCCTGCCGAGCAGTTCTTC	CASSLRGGVPAEQFF
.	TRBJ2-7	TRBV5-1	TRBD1	TGCGCCAGCAGCCCCTCCGGGACAGGGCCCTCCTACGAGCAGTACTTC	CASSPSGTGPSYEQYF
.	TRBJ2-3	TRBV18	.	TGTGCCAGCTCACAGAGGTTGGCAGATACGCAGTATTTT	CASSQRLADTQYF
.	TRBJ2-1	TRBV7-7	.	TGTGCTAGCAGCCCCCTGGGTGGGGAGCAGTTCTTC	CASSPLGGEQFF
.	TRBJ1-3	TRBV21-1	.	.	CARTWTAVAIGNTIYF
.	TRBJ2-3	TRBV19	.	TGTGCCAGTAGTGATCAGGCTGGCACAGATACGCAGTATTTT	CASSDQAGTDTQYF
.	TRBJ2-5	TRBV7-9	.	TGTGCCAGCAGCTTACAAGAGACCCAGTACTTC	CASSLQETQYF
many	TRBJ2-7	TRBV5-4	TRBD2	TGTGCCAGCAGCCTCTCCGTTAGCGGGACAAAATATTACGAGCAGTACTTC	CASSLSVSGTKYYEQYF
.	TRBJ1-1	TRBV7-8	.	TGTGCCAGCAGCTTGGTCATAAACCCAGGCACTGAAGCTTTCTTT	CASSLVINPGTEAFF
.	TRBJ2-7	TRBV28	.	TGTGCCGCGGAAGGAGGGCAGGCCCGCGGGTACGAGCAGTACTTC	CAAEGGQARGYEQYF
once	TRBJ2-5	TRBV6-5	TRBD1	TGTGCCAGCAGTTACCAGGGGGCTGCGGAGACCCAGTACTTC	CASSYQGAAETQYF
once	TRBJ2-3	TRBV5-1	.	TGCGCCAGCGGCACAGATACGCAGTATTTT	CASGTDTQYF
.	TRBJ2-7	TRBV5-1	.	TGCGCCAGCAGCCTGGCTGGGTCCTACGAGCAGTACTTC	CASSLAGSYEQYF
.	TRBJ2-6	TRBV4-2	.	TGTGCCAGCAGCTTTCACGACAGAACCGCCACCTCTGGGGCCAACGTCCTGACTTTC	CASSFHDRTATSGANVLTF
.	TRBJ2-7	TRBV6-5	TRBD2	TGTGCCAGCAGTTACTCTGAAAGCGGGGGCTACGAGCAGTACTTC	CASSYSESGGYEQYF
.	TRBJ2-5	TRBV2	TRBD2	TGTGCCAGCAGCGGGGGACTAGCCCTAAAAGAGACCCAGTACTTC	CASSGGLALKETQYF
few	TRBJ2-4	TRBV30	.	TGTGCCTGGAGCCAACGTTTGGACCTGGTTGGGTTTGGACCCGCTCGGTTCGTGGTAAACATTCAGTACTTC	CAWSQRLDLVGFGPARFVVNIQYF
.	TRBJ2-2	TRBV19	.	TGTGCCAGTAGTCTCTCGCGGGCGGCCGGGGAGCTGTTTTTT	CASSLSRAAGELFF
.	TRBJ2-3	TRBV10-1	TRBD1	TGCGCCAGCAGTGAGTCCCCCGGGACAGGGGACACAGATACGCAGTATTTT	CASSESPGTGDTDTQYF
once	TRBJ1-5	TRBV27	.	TGTGCCAGCAGCGTGCAGGGGCCTTCGGTACAGCCCCAGCATTTT	CASSVQGPSVQPQHF
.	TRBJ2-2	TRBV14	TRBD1	TGTGCCAGCTTCGACAGGGGGCCGAATACCGGGGAGCTGTTTTTT	CASFDRGPNTGELFF
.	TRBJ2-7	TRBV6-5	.	TGTGCCAGCAGCCAAAGGGACGCCACCTACGAGCAGTACTTC	CASSQRDATYEQYF
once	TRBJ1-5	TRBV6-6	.	TGTGCCACGGGGCAGGGCGATAGCAATCAGCCCCAGCATTTT	CATGQGDSNQPQHF
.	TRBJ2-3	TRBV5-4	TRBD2	TGTGCCAGCAGCCTATCAGCGGGGGCTACTAGCACAGATACGCAGTATTTT	CASSLSAGATSTDTQYF
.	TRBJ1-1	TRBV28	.	TGTGCCAGCCTCCCGAATTGGTCGGAAGCTTTCTTT	CASLPNWSEAFF
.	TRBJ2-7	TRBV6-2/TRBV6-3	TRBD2	TGTGCCAGCAGTCAATCTAGCGGGAGGCGCGAGCAGTACTTC	CASSQSSGRREQYF
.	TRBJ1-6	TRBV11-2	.	TGTGCCAGCAGCAAAAATCAGGGCCGATCACCCCTCCACTTT	CASSKNQGRSPLHF
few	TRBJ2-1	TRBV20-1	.	TGCAGTGCTAGGGGATGGAATGAGCAGTTCTTC	CSARGWNEQFF
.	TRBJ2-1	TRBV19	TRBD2	TGTGCCAGTAGTCTCCCCAGAACCGGGACTAGAACCCATGAGCAGTTCTTC	CASSLPRTGTRTHEQFF
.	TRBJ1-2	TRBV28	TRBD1	TGTGCCAGCAGTTTATCCCCAGGGGGTAACTATGGCTACACCTTC	CASSLSPGGNYGYTF
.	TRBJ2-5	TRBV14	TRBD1	TGTGCCAGCAGCCCCGAACAGGGGGTGGAGACCCAGTACTTC	CASSPEQGVETQYF
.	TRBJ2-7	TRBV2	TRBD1	TGTGCCAGCAGTGGGGACAGGGTCCTCTACGAGCAGTACTTC	CASSGDRVLYEQYF
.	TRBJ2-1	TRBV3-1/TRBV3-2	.	TGTGCCAGCAGCCCCAACACGGACTGGAATAATGAGCAGTTCTTC	CASSPNTDWNNEQFF
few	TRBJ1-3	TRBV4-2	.	TGTGCCAGCAGCCAAGCTGGTGCGAGCTCTGGAAACACCATATATTTT	CASSQAGASSGNTIYF